The present T cell receptor (beta chain) was sequenced within a study of CXCR3-negative and CXCR3-positive naive CD8 T cells. All TRB cDNA libraries came from 5' RACE performed with UMI labels. TCRdb reprocessed the 5' RACE reads and stores each CDR3 protein as one record, lacking DNA. This sample's table has over 70,000 distinct CDR3 sequences. The CDR3 has 13 residues. Germline lookup yields CDR1 SGHTA and CDR2 FQGNSA. The chain has TRBV7-2 and TRBJ2-7; TCRdb's D call of TRBD2 is untestable without DNA. This clonotype originated in a human donor in good health. Some clones in this sample may be carry-over from other donors' samples. The specimen was naive CXCR3- CD8+ T cells from blood. Described subset: CD45RO-CCR7+CD27+CD95- naive CD8+ T cells lacking CXCR3 (TNR3-). The CDR3 loop reads CASSPSGSYEQYF.